One and the same sample provided the 20 T cell receptor beta chains below, sequenced in a study of T cell responses to AZD1222 COVID-19 vaccine. The data were produced by immunoSEQ multiplex PCR, yet TCRdb's version contains in-frame clones alone and is incomplete. Of fewer than 110,000 clones in the sample, 70% to 90% were seen once. Specimen: peripheral blood, collected 28 days after the second AZD1222 dose. These receptors were obtained from an adult who received the AZD1222 COVID-19 vaccine.

The V call is TRBV12-5, the J call TRBJ1-6; TRBD1 matches 7 bases. V dropped 7 bases and J dropped 6; count of bases not matched to a gene: 3. The CDR3 is made up of 13 amino acids. Germline values: CDR1 LGHNT, CDR2 FRNRAP. The CDR3 DNA is TGTGCTAGTGTTCAGGGGGTTAATTCACCCCTCCACTTT. Its protein product is CASVQGVNSPLHF.

This sequence joins TRBV5-8 and TRBJ2-4; TRBD1 agrees at 7 bases. V was clipped by 0 bases and J by 2 bases; unmatched bases: 8. Germline V gene sequence: CDR1 SGHTS, CDR2 YDEGEE. This CDR3 is built from 17 residues. CDR3 loop: CASSLVRQGRTKNIQYF. CDR3 in DNA: TGTGCCAGCAGCTTGGTGAGACAGGGAAGAACCAAAAACATTCAGTACTTC.

This clone was counted between two and nine times. The chain couples TRBV19 to TRBJ1-2, with a tentative D call TRBD1 (5 bases). Trimming left V 1 base short and J 5 bases short, with 8 bases between. CDR1 LNHDA and CDR2 SQIVND come from the germline V gene (reference sequence). This CDR3 is 13 amino acids long. For the CDR3, the DNA is TGTGCCAGTAGTATAGGCCAGGGTTATGGCTACACCTTC. Translation gives CASSIGQGYGYTF.

This chain links TRBV6-5 with TRBJ2-1, with 8 bases matching TRBD1. Germline lookup yields CDR1 MNHEY and CDR2 SVGAGI. This CDR3 region has 15 residues. The ends lost 6 bases at V and 2 bases at J; junction bases unmatched: 6. The CDR3 region has the DNA TGTGCCAGCAGGAAGAGGACAGGGACCTACAATGAGCAGTTCTTC. Translated, it gives CASRKRTGTYNEQFF.

This clone was counted once. The chain employs TRBV10-3 and TRBJ2-1; D is perhaps TRBD1 (6 bases). The germline V gene encodes CDR1 ENHRY and CDR2 SYGVKD. Trimming pared 3 bases from V and 3 bases from J, leaving 9 bases between. The CDR3 loop spans 14 amino acids. CDR3 residues: CAISERTDYNEQFF. CDR3 DNA sequence: TGTGCCATCAGTGAAAGGACAGACTACAATGAGCAGTTCTTC.

In this sample, this clone is medium-sized. This chain uses TRBV24-1 with TRBJ2-1; D is possibly TRBD2 (6 bases). Germline V gene sequence: CDR1 KGHDR, CDR2 SFDVKD. V shed 4 bases and J shed 5 bases, with 14 bases lying between them. This CDR3 spans 15 amino acids. CDR3 loop: CATSDSWGVNNEQFF. CDR3 DNA sequence: TGTGCCACCAGTGACTCGTGGGGGGTGAACAATGAGCAGTTCTTC.

The V gene is TRBV6-6, the J gene TRBJ1-4; D is ambiguous. CDR3 length: 14 amino acids. Germline assignment: CDR1 MNHNY and CDR2 SVGAGI (reference sequence). Trimming stripped 5 bases from V and 0 bases from J, with 7 bases between. In DNA form, the CDR3 reads TGTGCCAGCAGTCACTATGCAACTAATGAAAAACTGTTTTTT. Translated, it gives CASSHYATNEKLFF.

The chain carries TRBV10-3 and TRBJ1-1; 7 bases fit TRBD1. The V gene end was trimmed by 10 bases and the J gene end by 1 base; junction bases not matched to a gene: 9. The CDR3 has 14 residues. The germline V gene encodes CDR1 ENHRY and CDR2 SYGVKD. CDR3 sequence reads: CATTARQGNTEAFF. The CDR3 DNA is TGTGCCACCACAGCGAGACAGGGGAACACTGAAGCTTTCTTT.

The chain joins TRBV7-2 to TRBJ2-7, with D perhaps TRBD2 (5 bases). The germline V gene encodes CDR1 SGHTA and CDR2 FQGNSA. The V end was cut by 1 base, the J end by 0 bases, with 7 bases between. This CDR3 has 14 residues. CDR3 nucleotides: TGTGCCAGCAGCTTAGACCGGGACTCCTACGAGCAGTACTTC. Amino acid sequence: CASSLDRDSYEQYF.

The chain recombines TRBV5-1 with TRBJ1-1; 8 nucleotides match TRBD1. In germline, CDR1 is SGHRS, CDR2 YFSETQ. The CDR3 spans 17 residues. After removal of 3 bases from V and 5 bases from J, the junction contained 15 bases not matched to a gene. The CDR3 bases are TGCGCCAGCAGCTGGACCCCCACACAGGGGGTAGGGACTGAAGCTTTCTTT. Protein product: CASSWTPTQGVGTEAFF.

The DNA of the CDR3 is TGTGCCAGCAGTTTTTCTAGCTCCTATAATTCACCCCTCCACTTT. Translated: CASSFSSSYNSPLHF. The chain employs TRBV27 and TRBJ1-6, with D unclear. The CDR3 sequence is 15 residues long. CDR1 is MNHEY and CDR2 is SMNVEV in the germline V gene (reference sequence). V was shortened by 3 bases and J by 0 bases, with 6 bases between the two germline ends.

The J gene is TRBJ2-3, the V gene TRBV23-1, with D possibly being TRBD1 (5 bases). TRBV23-1 is an open reading frame whose function is uncertain. This CDR3 has 15 residues. The ends were cut back, 10 bases at V and 1 base at J, with 18 bases in the middle. The CDR3 region is CANSSGLWGTDTQYF. In DNA form, the CDR3 reads TGCGCCAACAGCTCAGGGTTGTGGGGCACAGATACGCAGTATTTT.

This CDR3 reads CASSPGVQPQHF. CDR3 sequence (DNA): TGTGCCAGCAGCCCCGGGGTTCAGCCCCAGCATTTT. The genes are TRBV6-5 and TRBJ1-5, with D unresolved. Trimming pared 6 bases from V and 6 bases from J, leaving 9 bases between. CDR3 length: 12 amino acids. In germline, CDR1 is MNHEY, CDR2 SVGAGI.

The chain employs TRBV6-4 and TRBJ2-1; TRBD2 matches 9 bases. Germline-derived CDR1 and CDR2 are MRHNA and SNTAGT. The CDR3 runs to 16 residues. The J segment lost 0 bases and the V segment lost 2 bases, leaving 2 bases of the junction unmatched. This CDR3 reads CASSDVRGGSYNEQFF. In nucleotides, the CDR3 is TGTGCCAGCAGTGACGTGCGGGGGGGCTCCTACAATGAGCAGTTCTTC.

The chain combines TRBV7-9 with TRBJ2-2, with no clear D. V lost 3 bases, J lost 1 base, and 3 bases lay in between. Germline V gene data show CDR1 as SEHNR and CDR2 as FQNEAQ (reference sequence). The CDR3 is 13 residues long. CDR3 sequence: CASSFRNTGELFF. CDR3 sequence (DNA): TGTGCCAGCAGCTTCCGGAACACCGGGGAGCTGTTTTTT. The full variable domain, its missing parts supplied by reference TRBV7-9 and TRBJ2-2, is DTGVSQNPRHKITKRGQNVTFRCDPISEHNRLYWYRQTLGQGPEFLTYFQNEAQLEKSRLLSDRFSAERPKGSFSTLEIQRTEQGDSAMYLCASSFRNTGELFFGEGSRLTVL.

The genes are TRBV5-1 and TRBJ2-2, with 11 positions matching TRBD2. CDR1 is SGHRS and CDR2 is YFSETQ in the germline V gene. V shed 3 bases and J 5 bases; nucleotides not matched to a gene: 9. The CDR3 is 17 residues long. DNA of the CDR3: TGCGCCAGCAGCTACTCTGGGGCTAGCGGGGGGACCGGGGAGCTGTTTTTT. This codes for CASSYSGASGGTGELFF.

J is TRBJ2-5 and V is TRBV7-6, with a possible D match to TRBD1 (5 bases). Germline lookup yields CDR1 SGHVS and CDR2 FNYEAQ. The CDR3 length is 15 residues. Between the trimmed V and J ends, which lost 1 base and 4 bases, there was a span of 13 bases. CDR3 coding DNA: TGTGCCAGCAGCTTAGTGGCCAGGGTGGCAGAGACCCAGTACTTC. Translation: CASSLVARVAETQYF.

This chain uses TRBV6-5 with TRBJ1-1; D ambiguous. The CDR3 runs 11 residues. CDR1 and CDR2 from the germline V gene are MNHEY and SVGAGI. V was clipped by 8 bases and J by 1 base, with 5 bases between them. CDR3 bases: TGTGCCAGCCACCGGAACACTGAAGCTTTCTTT. Its protein is CASHRNTEAFF.

The chain links TRBV5-1 to TRBJ1-1; TRBD1 agrees at 9 bases. The CDR3 has 13 amino acids. Germline assignment: CDR1 SGHRS and CDR2 YFSETQ. V lost 0 bases, J lost 9 bases, and 3 bases stayed unmatched. CDR3 in DNA: TGCGCCAGCAGCTTGGACGGACAGGGGCAAGCTTTCTTT. Amino acids: CASSLDGQGQAFF. Using reference TRBV5-1 and TRBJ1-1 for the parts outside the CDR3, the full variable domain is KAGVTQTPRYLIKTRGQQVTLSCSPISGHRSVSWYQQTPGQGLQFLFEYFSETQRNKGNFPGRFSGRQFSNSRSEMNVSTLELGDSALYLCASSLDGQGQAFFGQGTRLTVV.

The rearrangement uses TRBV10-1 and TRBJ2-3; possibly TRBD2 for D (5 bases). V lost 4 bases, J lost 1 base, and 15 bases lay in between. In germline, CDR1 is WNHNN, CDR2 SYGVQD (reference sequence). CDR3 length: 16 amino acids. The CDR3 region has the DNA TGCGCCAGCAGTGGTACACTAGGTACGGGCACAGATACGCAGTATTTT. Its translation is CASSGTLGTGTDTQYF.